This TCR beta chain was sequenced in a study of T-cell memory formation after mild COVID-19 (dated by TCRdb to the early 2020s). About the study as a whole: TCR sequence clusters from the two donors were largely donor specific. T-cell clones expanding and contracting after mild COVID-19 in a couple of donors were tracked by longitudinal TCRalpha and TCRbeta repertoire sequencing. The cohort was made up of two young adult volunteers, one female and one male, who were previously healthy.

General study outcomes and caveats: Balanced CD4/CD8 phenotypes were observed for clones contracting from day 15 to 85, whereas a bias towards CD4+ was observed for a second wave of clones expanding from day 15 to 37. SARS-CoV-2 specificity of the second-wave clones peaking on day 37 was not confirmed. Contracting CD4+ clones were located mainly in the CM and EM memory subsets, whereas CD8+ clones were found to be enriched in EMRA. Only a couple of mild cases were covered by the study, and larger cohorts that include severe cases with pre-infection samples were considered necessary. Some responding clones were detected in pre-infection memory, which suggested that pre-existing cross-reactive memory T cells had joined the SARS-CoV-2 response.

PBMCs were isolated by Ficoll-Paque density gradient centrifugation. The sample was run on an Illumina NovaSeq 6000. Using 5'RACE with constant-segment primers, TCRalpha and TCRbeta cDNA libraries were constructed, with sample barcodes and unique molecular identifiers added in the process. Trizol reagent was used to extract RNA from every sample. Amplification of the libraries took two PCR steps, and the second step added a second sample barcode plus Illumina TruSeq adapters. The libraries were sequenced on an Illumina NovaSeq using 2 x 150 bp paired-end reads. The original pipeline was this. The reads were demultiplexed and collapsed into UMI-guided consensus sequences using migec v1.2.7. Using mixcr v2.1.11, UMI consensuses were aligned to TRA and TRB V and J templates and then assembled into clonotypes. A clonotype was counted as expanded or contracted only if both edgeR and NoisET called the change significant, with noise models trained on biological replicates. For edgeR calls, the cutoffs were a false discovery rate-adjusted p below 0.01 and a log2 fold-change threshold of 1. As an exploratory analysis of dynamics, max-normalized trajectories of the 1000 most abundant clonotypes were examined with PCA combined with hierarchical clustering. Separately sequenced CD4+ and CD8+ repertoires were used to assign a CD4 or CD8 phenotype to each responding clone. TCRdb ran its own pipeline on the public reads, namely fastp trimming at Q25 and MiXCR clone calling, and kept in-frame beta chains. Every CDR3 protein is listed once, alongside the most common genes and DNA of its rows. TCRdb, not the authors, supplied the V and J calls. The sample records 100,000 to 120,000 distinct CDR3 sequences, roughly a sixth of which are singletons. Of the sample, less than 6.5% is held by the ten largest clones.

This clonotype has only a few counts. Its cognate antigen has yet to be identified. It has no much larger one-base neighbor in the sample; base qualities were not kept. The CDR3 numbers 15 residues from cysteine through phenylalanine. Of all the DNA, just the CDR3 is kept, 45 bases in frame from base 1. According to the germline V gene (reference sequence), CDR1 reads MNHNY and CDR2 reads SVGAGI. Trimming takes 5 bases from V and 4 bases from J, and the germline ends sit 17 bases apart. Sequencing was done on a sample of PBMCs or a T cell subset sorted from them (not recorded which). This receptor was identified in a man aged 18 to 30 who had mild COVID-19 (a few samples of this study predate the infection). The sample titles of this study are shuffled in the database, so cell type and time point are left out; the donor was told from shared clones. Recombination connected TRBV6-6 to TRBJ2-5; the D segment might be TRBD1 or TRBD2, since each matches 7 bases. The sequenced DNA: TGTGCCAGCAGTCGCAGGGGGGGCAATGGAGAGACCCAGTACTTC. Its product reads: CASSRRGGNGETQYF.